What follows are 5 T cell receptor beta chains derived from one specimen sequenced in a study of OX40 agonist ivuxolimab in advanced cancers. The assay was immunoSEQ multiplex PCR, and TCRdb's table has in-frame clones only and misses some. The repertoire holds 55,000 to 70,000 clones, with 87% as singletons. The sequences come from CD4+ or CD8+ T cells sorted from blood, collected in a trial of the OX40 agonist ivuxolimab. The receptors here all came from an adult with an advanced solid tumor such as melanoma, head and neck, liver or kidney cancer.

The V call is TRBV2, the J call TRBJ1-1, with D possibly being TRBD1 (5 bases). The CDR3 runs 14 residues. The germline CDR1 and CDR2 sequences are SNHLY and FYNNEI. V lost 3 bases, J lost 5 bases, and 13 bases lay in between. The CDR3 spells CASSDQGRVTEAFF. In DNA, the CDR3 is TGTGCCAGCAGTGACCAGGGCAGAGTAACTGAAGCTTTCTTT.

The J gene is TRBJ2-3, the V gene TRBV19; D uncertain. This CDR3 is 14 amino acids long. V gave up 8 bases and J gave up 2 bases, with 14 bases separating them. From germline, CDR1 is LNHDA and CDR2 SQIVND (reference sequence). As DNA, the CDR3 is TGTGCCAGTTCGAAGGGTTACCACACAGATACGCAGTATTTT. This encodes CASSKGYHTDTQYF.

This chain connects TRBV12-5 to TRBJ2-1; D perhaps matches TRBD1 (6 bases). This CDR3 is built from 15 residues. Germline V gene data show CDR1 as LGHNT and CDR2 as FRNRAP. V was pared by 3 bases and J by 0 bases, with 9 bases between. The CDR3 region has the DNA TGTGCTAGTGGTTTAGGACAGAGCTCCTACAATGAGCAGTTCTTC. This translates into CASGLGQSSYNEQFF.

The gene calls are TRBV7-8 and TRBJ1-6; D unclear. The CDR3 sequence is 13 residues long. Trimming pared 5 bases from V and 8 bases from J, leaving 10 bases between. In germline, CDR1 is SGHVS, CDR2 FQNEAQ. DNA of the CDR3: TGTGCCAGCAGCAAAGGACCGGATTCACCCCTCCACTTT. It is translated as CASSKGPDSPLHF.

The DNA of the CDR3 is TGTGCCAGCAGCTTAGGGGGACAGGCGAGGGAGACCCAGTACTTC. This translates into CASSLGGQARETQYF. The chain is built from TRBV7-2 and TRBJ2-5; 8 bases are a match to TRBD1. Germline-derived CDR1 and CDR2 are SGHTA and FQGNSA. The CDR3 runs 15 residues. V lost 1 base and J lost 5; bases outside the gene matches: 6. Variable domain in full (rest from reference TRBV7-2 and TRBJ2-5): GAGVSQSPSNKVTEKGKDVELRCDPISGHTALYWYRQSLGQGLEFLIYFQGNSAPDKSGLPSDRFSAERTGGSVSTLTIQRTQQEDSAVYLCASSLGGQARETQYFGPGTRLLVL.